This TCR beta chain was obtained from a study of technical replicates of blood from a handful of donors. Sequencing used immunoSEQ multiplex PCR; TCRdb keeps in-frame clones, though not all of them. The sample includes approximately 75,000 clones, around 97% seen only once; the top ten take about 0.27%. The sequencing sample was made of T cells isolated from PBMCs. The receptor was derived from a human donor in good health.

The CDR3 DNA reads as TGTGCCAGCAGTTTACGTGACGGACTTTTCTACGAGCAGTACTTC. This translates into CASSLRDGLFYEQYF. V and J are TRBV27 and TRBJ2-7, with D possibly TRBD2 on 5 matching bases. This CDR3 is 15 amino acids long. The V end was cut by 2 bases, the J end by 3 bases, with 14 bases between. Germline V gene lookup returns CDR1 MNHEY and CDR2 SMNVEV (reference sequence).